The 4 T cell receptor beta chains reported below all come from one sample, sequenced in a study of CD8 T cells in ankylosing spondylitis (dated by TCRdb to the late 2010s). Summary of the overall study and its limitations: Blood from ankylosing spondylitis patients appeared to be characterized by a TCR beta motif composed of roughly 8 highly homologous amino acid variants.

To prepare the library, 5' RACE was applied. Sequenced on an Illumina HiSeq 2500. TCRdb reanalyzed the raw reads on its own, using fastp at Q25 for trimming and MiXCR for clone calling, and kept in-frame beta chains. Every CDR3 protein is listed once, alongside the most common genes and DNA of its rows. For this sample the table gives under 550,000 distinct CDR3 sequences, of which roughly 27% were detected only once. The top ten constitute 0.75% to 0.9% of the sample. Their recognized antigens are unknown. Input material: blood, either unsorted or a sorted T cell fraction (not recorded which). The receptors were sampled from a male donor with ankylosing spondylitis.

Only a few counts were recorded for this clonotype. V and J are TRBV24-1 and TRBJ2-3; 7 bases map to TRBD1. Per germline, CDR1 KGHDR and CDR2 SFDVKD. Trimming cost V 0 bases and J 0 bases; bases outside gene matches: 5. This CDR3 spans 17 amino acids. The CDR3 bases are TGTGCCACCAGTGATTTGCCAAAGGGGGCTAGCACAGATACGCAGTATTTT. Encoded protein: CATSDLPKGASTDTQYF.

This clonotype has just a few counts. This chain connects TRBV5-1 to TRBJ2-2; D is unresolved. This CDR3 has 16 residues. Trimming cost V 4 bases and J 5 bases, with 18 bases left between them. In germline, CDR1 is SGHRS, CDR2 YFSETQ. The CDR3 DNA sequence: TGCGCCAGCAGCCGTATGAACTTCGAGAGGACCGGGGAGCTGTTTTTT. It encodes CASSRMNFERTGELFF.

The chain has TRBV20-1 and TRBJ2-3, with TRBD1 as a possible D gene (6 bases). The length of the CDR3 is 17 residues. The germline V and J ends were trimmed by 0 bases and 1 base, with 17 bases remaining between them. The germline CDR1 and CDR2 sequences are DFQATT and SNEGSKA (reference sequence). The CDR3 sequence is CSARDALRGSGTDTQYF. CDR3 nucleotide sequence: TGCAGTGCTAGAGATGCCCTTAGGGGGTCTGGCACAGATACGCAGTATTTT.

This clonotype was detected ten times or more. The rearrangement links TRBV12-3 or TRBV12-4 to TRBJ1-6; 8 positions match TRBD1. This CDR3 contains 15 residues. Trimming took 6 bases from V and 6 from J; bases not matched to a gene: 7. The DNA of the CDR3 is TGTGCCAGCAGGTCAGGGGGCGCGGGTAATTCACCCCTCCACTTT. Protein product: CASRSGGAGNSPLHF.